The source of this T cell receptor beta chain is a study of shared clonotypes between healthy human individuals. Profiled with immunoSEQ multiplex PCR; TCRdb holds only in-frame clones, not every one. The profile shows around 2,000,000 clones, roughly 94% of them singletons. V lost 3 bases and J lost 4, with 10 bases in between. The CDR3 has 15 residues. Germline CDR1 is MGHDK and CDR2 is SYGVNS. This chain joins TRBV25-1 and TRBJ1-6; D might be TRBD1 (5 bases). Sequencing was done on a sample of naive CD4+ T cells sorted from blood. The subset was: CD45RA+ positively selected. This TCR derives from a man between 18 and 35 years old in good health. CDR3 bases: TGTGCCAGCAGTGAGGGTCGGGGGTATAATTCACCCCTCCACTTT. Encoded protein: CASSEGRGYNSPLHF.